These 31 T cell receptor beta chains were all obtained from the same sample, sequenced in a study of blood T cell dynamics during melanoma immunotherapy. Clones were sequenced by immunoSEQ multiplex PCR, and TCRdb holds only the in-frame ones, with some missing. This repertoire shows under 20,000 clones, nearly 90% found once; its top ten account for about 6.8%. The time point was: week 3, after first cycle of checkpoint inhibitor. Specimen: blood, collected from a patient treated with checkpoint blockade. All receptors come from a human donor with melanoma.

The chain links TRBV4-3 to TRBJ2-7; 12 bases fit TRBD2. Germline CDR1 is LGHNA and CDR2 is YSLEER. This CDR3 is 15 amino acids long. After removal of 4 bases from V and 3 bases from J, the junction contained 4 bases not matched to a gene. The CDR3 protein is CASSPGLAGYYEQYF. The DNA for the CDR3 is TGCGCCAGCAGCCCGGGACTAGCGGGCTACTACGAGCAGTACTTC.

CDR3 in DNA: TGCGCCAGCAGCCAAGATAGGGGGGAGGGCACAGATACGCAGTATTTT. Its translation is CASSQDRGEGTDTQYF. This sequence joins TRBV4-1 and TRBJ2-3; D may be TRBD1 or TRBD2 (6 bases each). The CDR3 contains 16 residues. In germline, CDR1 is MGHRA, CDR2 YSYEKL. V was cut by 0 bases and J by 1 base, with 11 bases left in between.

DNA for the CDR3: TGTGCCAGTAGTATCCCTGGCCCGCTATCGGACACTGAAGCTTTCTTT. It is translated as CASSIPGPLSDTEAFF. The chain employs TRBV19 and TRBJ1-1; D not certain. The germline gives CDR1 LNHDA, CDR2 SQIVND (reference sequence). The V and J ends lost 3 bases and 3 bases respectively, with 17 bases between them. CDR3 length: 16 residues.

The chain couples TRBV7-2 to TRBJ1-1, with a weak D call TRBD1 (5 bases). The germline V gene has CDR1 SGHTA and CDR2 FQGNSA. The CDR3 is 15 residues long. The V gene lost 1 base and the J gene lost 1 base, with 10 bases spanning the gap. DNA for the CDR3: TGTGCCAGCAGCTTAGTCTCAGGGACGAACACTGAAGCTTTCTTT. The encoded protein is CASSLVSGTNTEAFF.

This chain connects TRBV6-5 to TRBJ2-3, with a tentative D call TRBD1 (6 bases). The ends were cut back, 0 bases at V and 3 bases at J, with 7 bases in the middle. Germline CDR1 is MNHEY and CDR2 is SVGAGI. The length of the CDR3 is 14 residues. The chain's CDR3 is CASSYSQGTDTQYF. CDR3 nucleotides: TGTGCCAGCAGTTACTCACAGGGTACAGATACGCAGTATTTT.

The chain links TRBV28 to TRBJ2-2; D unresolved. The V end lost 4 bases, the J end lost 6 bases, and 21 bases lay between the germline ends. The CDR3 spans 17 residues. CDR1 is MDHEN and CDR2 is SYDVKM in the germline V gene. CDR3 loop: CASSWVTQAASSGELFF. For the CDR3, the DNA is TGTGCCAGCAGTTGGGTGACCCAGGCAGCTTCTTCCGGGGAGCTGTTTTTT. The full variable domain, in which reference TRBV28 and TRBJ2-2 provide the parts outside the CDR3, is DVKVTQSSRYLVKRTGEKVFLECVQDMDHENMFWYRQDPGLGLRLIYFSYDVKMKEKGDIPEGYSVSREKKERFSLILESASTNQTSMYLCASSWVTQAASSGELFFGEGSRLTVL.

This rearrangement joins TRBV28 to TRBJ2-3, with 8 bases lining up with TRBD2. Germline V gives CDR1 MDHEN, CDR2 SYDVKM. CDR3 size: 15 residues. V trimming: 0 bases; J trimming: 8 bases; junction bases outside the gene matches: 7. Here the CDR3 reads CASSLWGTRQATQYF. CDR3 sequence (DNA): TGTGCCAGCAGTTTATGGGGGACTAGACAGGCTACGCAGTATTTT.

The V call is TRBV1, the J call TRBJ2-5; TRBD2, as called in the table, went unchecked against the DNA. TRBV1 is a pseudogene. This CDR3 has 15 residues. Here the CDR3 DNA reads TGCACCGACTTAAGAGGCGGGAGTCCCAAAGAGACCCAGTACTTC. Its protein product is CTDLRGGSPKETQYF.

Comments on this clone: Its ends do not fully match the called genes, so a read error is possible. The chain joins TRBV28 to TRBJ1-3; 10 bases fit TRBD1. CDR1 is MDHEN, CDR2 SYDVKM, per germline. The CDR3 length is 14 residues. Here the CDR3 DNA reads TGTGCCAGCAGGTTATACGGACAGGGGGACACCATATATTTT. This gives the protein CASRLYGQGDTIYF.

V and J are TRBV5-6 and TRBJ2-1; D possibly matches TRBD1 or TRBD2 (5 bases each). The germline gives CDR1 SGHDT, CDR2 YYEEEE. This CDR3 spans 14 amino acids. Deletions cut 2 bases from V and 2 bases from J, with 8 bases between. The CDR3 loop reads CASSFPGPYNEQFF. CDR3 DNA sequence: TGTGCCAGCAGCTTCCCGGGACCCTACAATGAGCAGTTCTTC.

The rearrangement joins TRBV11-2 to TRBJ2-7; maybe TRBD1 (5 bases). V dropped 1 base and J dropped 3 bases, with 10 bases sitting between them. Germline CDR1 SGHAT, CDR2 FQNNGV. The CDR3 is 14 amino acids. The CDR3 coding sequence is TGTGCCAGCAGCTTAGTGACAGCGAACTACGAGCAGTACTTC. It encodes CASSLVTANYEQYF. Together with reference TRBV11-2 and TRBJ2-7, the CDR3 gives the full variable domain: EAGVAQSPRYKIIEKRQSVAFWCNPISGHATLYWYQQILGQGPKLLIQFQNNGVVDDSQLPKDRFSAERLKGVDSTLKIQPAKLEDSAVYLCASSLVTANYEQYFGPGTRLTVT.

The chain joins TRBV18 to TRBJ1-1, with D perhaps TRBD1 (6 bases). CDR3 size: 21 residues. The V and J ends lost 0 bases and 3 bases respectively, with 29 bases between them. Germline V gene lookup returns CDR1 KGHSH and CDR2 LQKENI. The CDR3 DNA is TGTGCCAGCTCACCACCGGGATGGGTCGACAGGAGGGGGGATCTTGACACTGAAGCTTTCTTT. This sequence encodes CASSPPGWVDRRGDLDTEAFF.

The chain uses TRBV7-9 and TRBJ2-7; 10 nucleotides line up with TRBD1. CDR1 and CDR2 (germline): SEHNR, FQNEAQ (reference sequence). This CDR3 has 14 residues. The J segment lost 5 bases and the V segment lost 5 bases, leaving 6 bases of the junction unmatched. The CDR3 loop is CASSPGTGANEQYF. CDR3 coding DNA: TGTGCCAGCAGCCCCGGGACAGGGGCAAACGAGCAGTACTTC.

This clone was seen a single time. The chain carries TRBV7-6 and TRBJ2-2; 10 positions agree with TRBD2. Per germline, CDR1 SGHVS and CDR2 FNYEAQ. J gave up 6 bases and V 2 bases, and 6 bases lay outside the gene matches. This CDR3 has 16 residues. For the CDR3, the DNA is TGTGCCAGCAGCTTAACCCGGACTAGCGGTTCCGGGGAGCTGTTTTTT. Its translation is CASSLTRTSGSGELFF.

The chain carries TRBV7-6 and TRBJ2-1, with TRBD2 matching 7 bases. CDR3 length: 17 residues. With V trimmed by 3 bases and J by 7 bases, 15 bases remained unmatched. Germline CDR1 and CDR2: SGHVS and FNYEAQ. The CDR3 protein is CASSFGGRGVSKNEQFF. The CDR3 DNA reads TGTGCCAGCAGCTTTGGGGGTCGGGGGGTGTCGAAGAATGAGCAGTTCTTC.

This sequence joins TRBV28 and TRBJ2-2; tentatively, D is TRBD2 (5 bases). The length of the CDR3 is 15 residues. Trimming removed 6 bases from V and 5 bases from J, with 16 bases in between. Looked up from germline, CDR1 is MDHEN and CDR2 is SYDVKM. The CDR3 spells CASRAGGSWTGELFF. DNA for the CDR3: TGTGCCAGCAGGGCCGGTGGGAGTTGGACCGGGGAGCTGTTTTTT. Supplemented by reference TRBV28 and TRBJ2-2, the full variable domain reads DVKVTQSSRYLVKRTGEKVFLECVQDMDHENMFWYRQDPGLGLRLIYFSYDVKMKEKGDIPEGYSVSREKKERFSLILESASTNQTSMYLCASRAGGSWTGELFFGEGSRLTVL.

The chain carries TRBV5-1 and TRBJ2-1, with 14 bases fitting TRBD2. In germline, CDR1 is SGHRS, CDR2 YFSETQ. This CDR3 contains 17 residues. V dropped 3 bases and J dropped 1; count of bases not matched to a gene: 3. In nucleotides, the CDR3 is TGCGCCAGCAGCTGGGGACTAGCGGGAGTTTCCTACAATGAGCAGTTCTTC. Its protein is CASSWGLAGVSYNEQFF.

The rearrangement joins TRBV28 to TRBJ2-7, with 8 nucleotides matching TRBD2. The CDR3 consists of 18 residues. The ends lost 6 bases at V and 5 bases at J; junction bases unmatched: 21. CDR1 is MDHEN and CDR2 is SYDVKM in the germline V gene. CDR3 sequence reads: CASSPTPGTRLESHEQYF. The CDR3 coding sequence is TGTGCCAGCAGCCCCACTCCCGGGACTAGATTAGAGTCCCACGAGCAGTACTTC.

V and J are TRBV5-4 and TRBJ2-5; D perhaps matches TRBD1 (5 bases). This CDR3 comprises 17 residues. CDR1 SGHNT and CDR2 YYREEE come from the germline V gene (reference sequence). Trimming shortened V by 4 bases and J by 5 bases, and 24 bases separated the two germline ends. Here the CDR3 reads CASSPGRGGGVRETQYF. The CDR3 bases are TGTGCCAGCAGCCCCGGAAGGGGTGGTGGGGTCAGGGAGACCCAGTACTTC. The full variable domain, its missing parts supplied by reference TRBV5-4 and TRBJ2-5, is ETGVTQSPTHLIKTRGQQVTLRCSSQSGHNTVSWYQQALGQGPQFIFQYYREEENGRGNFPPRFSGLQFPNYSSELNVNALELDDSALYLCASSPGRGGGVRETQYFGPGTRLLVL.

This clone showed up just a few times. The J gene is TRBJ1-5, the V gene TRBV2, with a weak D call TRBD1 (5 bases). The CDR3 is 16 residues long. CDR1 is SNHLY and CDR2 is FYNNEI in the germline V gene. Trimming removed 3 bases at V and 0 bases at J, with 12 bases between. The CDR3 DNA reads TGTGCCAGCAGTGACAGGGAGGGTTATAGCAATCAGCCCCAGCATTTT. This sequence encodes CASSDREGYSNQPQHF.

The gene calls are TRBV6-4 and TRBJ2-3; no clear D gene. V was shortened by 3 bases and J by 0 bases, with 10 bases between the two germline ends. The CDR3 loop spans 15 amino acids. Germline loops: CDR1 MRHNA, CDR2 SNTAGT. CDR3 sequence (DNA): TGTGCCAGCAGTGATGACGTCGGGAGCACAGATACGCAGTATTTT. Its protein is CASSDDVGSTDTQYF.

Only one count was recorded for this clone. One end of the junction is discordant with germline, which a read error may explain. The same CDR3 is also encoded by other DNA sequences in this sample. This sequence joins TRBV4-2 and TRBJ1-2; D uncertain. Germline V gene sequence: CDR1 LGHNA, CDR2 YNFKEQ. This CDR3 region has 12 residues. The CDR3 DNA sequence: TGTGCTAGCAGCCAAGAAGACTATGGCTACACCTTC. Protein: CASSQEDYGYTF.

The rearrangement links TRBV7-2 to TRBJ2-1; the match to TRBD2 covers 7 bases. Germline lookup yields CDR1 SGHTA and CDR2 FQGNSA. The J segment lost 3 bases and the V segment lost 2 bases, leaving 16 bases of the junction unmatched. The CDR3 totals 19 residues. The CDR3 reads CASSLLGGTVIGFYNEQFF. The DNA for the CDR3 is TGTGCCAGCAGCTTATTGGGAGGGACGGTAATTGGGTTCTACAATGAGCAGTTCTTC.

The chain is built from TRBV2 and TRBJ1-2, with 10 bases that match TRBD1. CDR3 length: 14 residues. Germline V gene lookup returns CDR1 SNHLY and CDR2 FYNNEI. With V trimmed by 6 bases and J by 3 bases, 4 bases remained unmatched. CDR3 protein: CASRTGGAYYGYTF. As DNA, the CDR3 is TGTGCCAGCAGGACAGGGGGCGCTTACTATGGCTACACCTTC.

The chain links TRBV9 to TRBJ2-2; 7 bases line up with TRBD1. J was trimmed by 7 bases and V by 5 bases; bases with no gene match: 11. The germline V gene has CDR1 SGDLS and CDR2 YYNGEE. The CDR3 runs to 15 residues. The CDR3, as DNA: TGTGCCAGCAGTACATCCGAGGGGGCCAACGGGGAGCTGTTTTTT. This codes for CASSTSEGANGELFF. The full variable domain, in which reference TRBV9 and TRBJ2-2 provide the parts outside the CDR3, is DSGVTQTPKHLITATGQRVTLRCSPRSGDLSVYWYQQSLDQGLQFLIQYYNGEERAKGNILERFSAQQFPDLHSELNLSSLELGDSALYFCASSTSEGANGELFFGEGSRLTVL.

The CDR3, as DNA: TGTGCCAGCAGCAAAGGGGAGGGGAAGGGATCCTACGAGCAGTACTTC. It is translated as CASSKGEGKGSYEQYF. This chain joins TRBV21-1 and TRBJ2-7; the D call in the table, TRBD2, was not verified against the DNA. TRBV21-1 is a listed pseudogene. The length of the CDR3 is 16 residues.

The rearrangement joins TRBV6-6 to TRBJ1-3; the match to TRBD1 covers 7 bases. Germline V CDR1 and CDR2: MNHNY, SVGAGI (reference sequence). Trimming took 6 bases from V and 4 from J; bases not matched to a gene: 3. The CDR3 extends over 13 amino acids. CDR3 DNA: TGTGCCAGCAGACGAGGGGGCGGAAACACCATATATTTT. It yields the protein CASRRGGGNTIYF.

This sequence joins TRBV7-9 and TRBJ2-7, with D perhaps matching TRBD1 or TRBD2 (6 bases each). V lost 5 bases, J lost 5 bases, and 19 bases lay in between. This CDR3 has 15 amino acids. Germline lookup yields CDR1 SEHNR and CDR2 FQNEAQ (reference sequence). DNA of the CDR3: TGTGCCAGCAGCCCCCTAGGGGGGACCCCTCACGAGCAGTACTTC. Residues: CASSPLGGTPHEQYF.

The rearrangement links TRBV28 to TRBJ2-7; D call uncertain. CDR1 is MDHEN, CDR2 SYDVKM, per germline. CDR3 length: 16 residues. V lost 5 bases, J lost 0 bases, and 17 bases lay in between. CDR3 bases: TGTGCCAGCAGTCAAACATCAGCCCGAGCCTCCTACGAGCAGTACTTC. Translated: CASSQTSARASYEQYF.

This sequence joins TRBV28 and TRBJ2-1, with 12 bases aligning to TRBD2. The V segment lost 11 bases and the J segment 10 bases; nucleotides outside the gene matches: 3. Germline-derived CDR1 and CDR2 are MDHEN and SYDVKM. The CDR3 sequence is 11 residues long. For the CDR3, the DNA is TGTGCCGACACTAGCGGGAGGGAGCAGTTCTTC. Translated, it gives CADTSGREQFF.

V and J are TRBV29-1 and TRBJ1-4, with D hard to call. The germline CDR1 and CDR2 sequences are SQVTM and ANQGSEA. There are 13 residues in the CDR3. The V gene lost 6 bases and the J gene lost 7 bases, with 15 bases spanning the gap. Here the CDR3 DNA reads TGCAGCGTCTATAAGCAGCGGGGTGAAAAACTGTTTTTT. Amino acids: CSVYKQRGEKLFF.